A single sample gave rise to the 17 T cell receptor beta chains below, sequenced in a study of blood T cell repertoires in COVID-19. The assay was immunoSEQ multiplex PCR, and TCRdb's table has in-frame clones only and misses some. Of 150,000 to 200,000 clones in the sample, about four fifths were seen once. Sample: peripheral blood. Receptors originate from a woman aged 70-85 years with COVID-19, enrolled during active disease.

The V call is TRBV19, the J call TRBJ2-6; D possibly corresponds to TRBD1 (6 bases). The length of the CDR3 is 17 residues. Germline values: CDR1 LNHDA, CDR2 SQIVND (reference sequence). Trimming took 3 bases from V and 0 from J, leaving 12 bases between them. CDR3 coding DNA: TGTGCCAGTAGTATCCCGGTCAGGGGCTCTGGGGCCAACGTCCTGACTTTC. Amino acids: CASSIPVRGSGANVLTF.

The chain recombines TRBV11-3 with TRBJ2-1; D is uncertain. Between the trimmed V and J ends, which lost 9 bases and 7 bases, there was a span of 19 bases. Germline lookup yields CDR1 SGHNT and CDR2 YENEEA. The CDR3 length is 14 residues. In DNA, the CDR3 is TGTGCCAGTAAGGTGGAGCCAGAATCTAATGAGCAGTTCTTC. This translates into CASKVEPESNEQFF.

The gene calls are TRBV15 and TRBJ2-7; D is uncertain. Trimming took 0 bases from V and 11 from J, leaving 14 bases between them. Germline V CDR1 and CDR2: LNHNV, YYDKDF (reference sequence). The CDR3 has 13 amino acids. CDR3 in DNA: TGTGCCACCAGCAGAGATGGAGCCATAAGGAAGTACTTC. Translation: CATSRDGAIRKYF.

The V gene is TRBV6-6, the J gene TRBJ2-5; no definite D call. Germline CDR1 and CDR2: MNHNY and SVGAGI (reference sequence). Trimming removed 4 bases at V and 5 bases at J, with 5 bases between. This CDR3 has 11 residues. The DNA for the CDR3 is TGTGCCAGCAGTTTCGGGGAGACCCAGTACTTC. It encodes CASSFGETQYF.

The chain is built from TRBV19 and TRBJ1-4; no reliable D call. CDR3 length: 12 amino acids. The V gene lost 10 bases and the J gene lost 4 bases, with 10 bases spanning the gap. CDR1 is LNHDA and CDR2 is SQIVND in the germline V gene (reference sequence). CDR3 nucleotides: TGTGCCATAGGAGCCTTTAATGAAAAACTGTTTTTT. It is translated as CAIGAFNEKLFF.

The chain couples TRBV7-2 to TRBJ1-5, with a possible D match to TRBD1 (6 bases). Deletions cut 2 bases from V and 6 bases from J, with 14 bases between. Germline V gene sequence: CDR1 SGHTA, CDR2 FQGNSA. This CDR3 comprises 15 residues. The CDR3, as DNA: TGTGCCAGCAGCTTACCGGGACAATCGGTTCAGCCCCAGCATTTT. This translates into CASSLPGQSVQPQHF.

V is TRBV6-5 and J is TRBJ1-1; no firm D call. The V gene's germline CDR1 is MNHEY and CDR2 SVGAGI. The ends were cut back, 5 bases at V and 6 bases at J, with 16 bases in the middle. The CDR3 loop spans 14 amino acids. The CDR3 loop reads CASSPLGGLAEAFF. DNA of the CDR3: TGTGCCAGCAGTCCCCTCGGAGGGCTGGCTGAAGCTTTCTTT.

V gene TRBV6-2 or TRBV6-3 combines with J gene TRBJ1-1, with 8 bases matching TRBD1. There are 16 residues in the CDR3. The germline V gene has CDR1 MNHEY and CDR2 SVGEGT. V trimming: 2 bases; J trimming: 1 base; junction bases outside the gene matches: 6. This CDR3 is CASSYNTGGTNTEAFF. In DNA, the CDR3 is TGTGCCAGCAGTTACAATACAGGGGGGACGAACACTGAAGCTTTCTTT.

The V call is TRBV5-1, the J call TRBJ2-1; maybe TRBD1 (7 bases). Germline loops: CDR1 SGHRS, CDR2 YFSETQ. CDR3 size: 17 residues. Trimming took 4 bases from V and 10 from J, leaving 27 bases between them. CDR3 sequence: CASSPFFRGVYNEEQFF. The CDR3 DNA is TGCGCCAGCAGCCCTTTCTTCAGGGGGGTGTACAATGAGGAGCAGTTCTTC.

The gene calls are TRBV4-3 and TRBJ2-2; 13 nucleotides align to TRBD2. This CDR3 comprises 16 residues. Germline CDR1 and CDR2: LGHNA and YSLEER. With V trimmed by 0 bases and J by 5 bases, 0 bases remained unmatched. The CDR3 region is CASSQELAGGTGELFF. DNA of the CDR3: TGCGCCAGCAGCCAAGAACTAGCGGGGGGGACCGGGGAGCTGTTTTTT.

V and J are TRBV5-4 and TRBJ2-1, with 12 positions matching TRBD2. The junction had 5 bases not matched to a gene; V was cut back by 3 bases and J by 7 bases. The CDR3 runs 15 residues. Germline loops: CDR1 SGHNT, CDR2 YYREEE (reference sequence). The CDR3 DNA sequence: TGTGCCAGCAGCTCTAGCGGGAGGGATGCGAATGAGCAGTTCTTC. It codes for CASSSSGRDANEQFF.

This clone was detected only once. In DNA form, the CDR3 reads TGTGCCAGCAGTGACGCGAGCTCCTATAATTCACCCCTCCACTTT. Amino acid sequence: CASSDASSYNSPLHF. The chain uses TRBV2 and TRBJ1-6; D is uncertain. Trimming removed 3 bases from V and 0 bases from J, with 6 bases in between. The CDR3 is 15 residues long. Germline V gives CDR1 SNHLY, CDR2 FYNNEI.

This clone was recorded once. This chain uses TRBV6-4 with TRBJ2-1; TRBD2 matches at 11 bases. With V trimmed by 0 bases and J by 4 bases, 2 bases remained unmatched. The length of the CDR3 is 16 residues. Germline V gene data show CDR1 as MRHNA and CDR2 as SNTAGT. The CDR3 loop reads CASSDSGTSGYNEQFF. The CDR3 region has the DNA TGTGCCAGCAGTGACTCCGGGACTAGCGGTTACAATGAGCAGTTCTTC.

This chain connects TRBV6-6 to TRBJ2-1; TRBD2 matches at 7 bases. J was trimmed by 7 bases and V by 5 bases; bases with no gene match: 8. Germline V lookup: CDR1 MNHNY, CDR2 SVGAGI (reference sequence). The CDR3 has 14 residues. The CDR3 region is CASSMTSPRNEQFF. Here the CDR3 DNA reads TGTGCCAGCAGTATGACTAGCCCCAGGAATGAGCAGTTCTTC.

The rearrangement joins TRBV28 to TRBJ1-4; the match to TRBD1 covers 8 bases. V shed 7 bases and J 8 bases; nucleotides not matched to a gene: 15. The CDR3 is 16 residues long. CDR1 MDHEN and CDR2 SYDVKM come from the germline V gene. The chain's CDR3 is CASNRAGGVEIEKLFF. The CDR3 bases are TGTGCCAGCAATAGGGCAGGGGGCGTCGAAATAGAAAAACTGTTTTTT. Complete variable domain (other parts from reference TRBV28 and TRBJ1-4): DVKVTQSSRYLVKRTGEKVFLECVQDMDHENMFWYRQDPGLGLRLIYFSYDVKMKEKGDIPEGYSVSREKKERFSLILESASTNQTSMYLCASNRAGGVEIEKLFFGSGTQLSVL.

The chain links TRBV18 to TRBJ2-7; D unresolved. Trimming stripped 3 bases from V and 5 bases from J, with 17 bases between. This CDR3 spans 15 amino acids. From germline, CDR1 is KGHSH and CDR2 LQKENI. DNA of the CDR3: TGTGCCAGCTCACCCAGTCTGACACCCCCGGACGAGCAGTACTTC. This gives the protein CASSPSLTPPDEQYF.

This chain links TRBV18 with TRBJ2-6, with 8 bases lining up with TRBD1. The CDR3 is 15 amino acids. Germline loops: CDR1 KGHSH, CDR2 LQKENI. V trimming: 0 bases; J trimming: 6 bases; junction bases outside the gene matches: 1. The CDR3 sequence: CASSPPGQVANVLTF. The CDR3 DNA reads TGTGCCAGCTCACCACCGGGACAGGTGGCCAACGTCCTGACTTTC.